Below, 10 T cell receptor beta chains from the same sample are listed, as sequenced in a study of blood T cell repertoires in COVID-19 (dated by TCRdb to the early 2020s). Library construction relied on the immunoSEQ multiplex PCR assay. Imported from immuneACCESS, the table was reduced by TCRdb to in-frame sequences with V and J called. These copies leave out some clones; in studies compared against another copy, an unresolved V gene accounts for under half, and the cause of the remainder is not known. The sample records a few hundred thousand clones, over 75% of which are singletons. Roughly 7.3% of the sample goes to the ten largest clones. Sample: peripheral blood. The receptors derive from a woman aged 25 to 45 with COVID-19, enrolled during active disease.

The chain combines TRBV2 with TRBJ1-1; 9 bases map to TRBD1. Germline CDR1 SNHLY, CDR2 FYNNEI. The V gene end was trimmed by 5 bases and the J gene end by 1 base; junction bases not matched to a gene: 2. CDR3 length: 14 amino acids. The CDR3 sequence: CASSTGGRNTEAFF. CDR3 bases: TGTGCCAGCAGTACAGGGGGCAGGAACACTGAAGCTTTCTTT.

The gene calls are TRBV28 and TRBJ1-2; 9 bases match TRBD1. Germline V gives CDR1 MDHEN, CDR2 SYDVKM. The ends lost 6 bases at V and 0 bases at J; junction bases unmatched: 17. The CDR3 spans 19 residues. The CDR3 reads CASSKIKGTGSWTNYGYTF. CDR3 sequence (DNA): TGTGCCAGCAGCAAAATAAAAGGGACAGGGAGTTGGACTAACTATGGCTACACCTTC.

This clone was detected once. This chain uses TRBV6-1 with TRBJ2-2; 9 nucleotides agree with TRBD1. V dropped 2 bases and J dropped 4; count of bases not matched to a gene: 5. This CDR3 has 16 amino acids. CDR1 is MNHNS and CDR2 is SASEGT in the germline V gene. This CDR3 is CASSERGTGRTGELFF. CDR3 DNA: TGTGCCAGCAGTGAAAGGGGGACAGGGCGCACCGGGGAGCTGTTTTTT.

V usage is TRBV5-6 and J usage is TRBJ1-2, with TRBD1 as a possible D gene (5 bases). The CDR3 loop spans 13 amino acids. Trimming removed 7 bases at V and 7 bases at J, with 17 bases between. Germline V lookup: CDR1 SGHDT, CDR2 YYEEEE. Here the CDR3 DNA reads TGTGCCAGCGGGCGGGACGGATCTATTGGCTACACCTTC. This sequence encodes CASGRDGSIGYTF.

The chain links TRBV6-5 to TRBJ2-2; D ambiguous. The CDR3 loop spans 13 amino acids. Trimming removed 0 bases at V and 10 bases at J, with 9 bases between. Germline V gives CDR1 MNHEY, CDR2 SVGAGI. The CDR3 protein is CASSYSRSVELFF. CDR3 DNA sequence: TGTGCCAGCAGTTACTCGAGAAGTGTGGAGCTGTTTTTT.

V gene TRBV5-1 combines with J gene TRBJ1-2, with D perhaps TRBD1 (6 bases). Germline lookup yields CDR1 SGHRS and CDR2 YFSETQ. The CDR3 length is 15 residues. V shed 3 bases and J shed 4 bases, with 16 bases lying between them. The CDR3 here is CASSSTGASGYGYTF. The DNA for the CDR3 is TGCGCCAGCAGCTCGACAGGTGCTTCGGGCTATGGCTACACCTTC.

The chain employs TRBV7-2 and TRBJ2-1, with a possible D match to TRBD1 (5 bases). The CDR3 is 16 amino acids. Trimming left V 5 bases short and J 4 bases short, with 18 bases between. Germline-derived CDR1 and CDR2 are SGHTA and FQGNSA. CDR3 nucleotides: TGTGCCAGCAGCCTCCTAATAGGGGCAGTTTACAATGAGCAGTTCTTC. The encoded protein is CASSLLIGAVYNEQFF.

The genes are TRBV7-2 and TRBJ2-7, with D possibly TRBD1 on 5 matching bases. Germline CDR1 reads SGHTA; CDR2 reads FQGNSA. This CDR3 contains 14 residues. V was trimmed by 2 bases and J by 2 bases, leaving 10 bases between them. The CDR3 sequence is CASSLQGPAYEQYF. The CDR3 DNA reads as TGTGCCAGCAGCTTACAGGGCCCTGCCTACGAGCAGTACTTC. The full variable domain, in which reference TRBV7-2 and TRBJ2-7 provide the parts outside the CDR3, is GAGVSQSPSNKVTEKGKDVELRCDPISGHTALYWYRQSLGQGLEFLIYFQGNSAPDKSGLPSDRFSAERTGGSVSTLTIQRTQQEDSAVYLCASSLQGPAYEQYFGPGTRLTVT.

This clone has a single count. This CDR3 reads CASSQDVTGSEKLFF. Here the CDR3 DNA reads TGCGCCAGCAGCCAAGATGTTACAGGGAGTGAAAAACTGTTTTTT. V usage is TRBV4-3 and J usage is TRBJ1-4, with D possibly matching TRBD1 (6 bases). Germline V CDR1 and CDR2: LGHNA, YSLEER. The CDR3 has 15 amino acids. Trimming removed 0 bases at V and 7 bases at J, with 12 bases between.

The chain carries TRBV7-9 and TRBJ2-2; tentative D call: TRBD2 (5 bases). Germline V gene data show CDR1 as SEHNR and CDR2 as FQNEAQ (reference sequence). The CDR3 is 15 amino acids. V dropped 4 bases and J dropped 6 bases, with 15 bases sitting between them. CDR3 DNA: TGTGCCAGCAGCTCGGGGTTTTCAGGCCCCGGGGAGCTGTTTTTT. Translated: CASSSGFSGPGELFF. The full variable domain, its missing parts supplied by reference TRBV7-9 and TRBJ2-2, is DTGVSQNPRHKITKRGQNVTFRCDPISEHNRLYWYRQTLGQGPEFLTYFQNEAQLEKSRLLSDRFSAERPKGSFSTLEIQRTEQGDSAMYLCASSSGFSGPGELFFGEGSRLTVL.